Following are 19 T cell receptor beta chains from one sample sequenced in a study of blood T cell repertoires in COVID-19. Some clones are missing from TCRdb's copy, which holds only in-frame ones; the method was immunoSEQ multiplex PCR. The sample shows around 60,000 clones, roughly 84% of them seen only once. The sequencing sample was made of peripheral blood. These receptors were collected from a man aged 45-60 years with COVID-19, enrolled during active disease.

V gene TRBV10-3 combines with J gene TRBJ2-1; D might be TRBD2 (6 bases). From germline, CDR1 is ENHRY and CDR2 SYGVKD. Trimming cost V 1 base and J 6 bases, with 13 bases left between them. The CDR3 covers 15 residues. CDR3 sequence (DNA): TGTGCCATCAGTGAGTTCGGGGGAACGGTCAATGAGCAGTTCTTC. The encoded protein is CAISEFGGTVNEQFF.

Comments on this clone: The junction departs from the called germline gene at one end, perhaps through a read error. The chain has TRBV7-7 and TRBJ2-7; 9 bases fit TRBD1. The CDR3 has 15 residues. CDR1 is SSHAT and CDR2 is FNYEAQ in the germline V gene (reference sequence). The CDR3 DNA sequence: TGTGCTAGCAGCCGAGGACAGGGGTCCCCCTACGAGCAGTACTTC. This gives the protein CASSRGQGSPYEQYF.

This chain connects TRBV6-2 or TRBV6-3 to TRBJ2-7, with D hard to call. The CDR3 is 15 amino acids. V was trimmed by 0 bases and J by 6 bases, leaving 15 bases between them. Per the germline V gene, CDR1 is MNHEY and CDR2 is SVGEGT. The CDR3 nucleotides read TGTGCCAGCAGTTACTCCCAGGTTGGCTCCCCCGAGCAGTACTTC. It translates to CASSYSQVGSPEQYF.

The genes are TRBV10-3 and TRBJ2-7; 7 nucleotides match TRBD2. CDR1 and CDR2 from the germline V gene are ENHRY and SYGVKD. The CDR3 length is 15 residues. V trimming: 4 bases; J trimming: 0 bases; junction bases outside the gene matches: 6. The CDR3 spells CAISGGLVSSYEQYF. The CDR3, as DNA: TGTGCCATCAGTGGTGGACTAGTTAGCTCCTACGAGCAGTACTTC.

The chain employs TRBV24-1 and TRBJ2-7; 13 positions agree with TRBD2. V shed 4 bases and J 11 bases; nucleotides not matched to a gene: 10. This CDR3 has 15 residues. Germline assignment: CDR1 KGHDR and CDR2 SFDVKD. The CDR3 region is CATSEQGTSGNAKYF. Here the CDR3 DNA reads TGTGCCACCAGTGAACAAGGGACTAGCGGGAATGCGAAGTACTTC.

This chain links TRBV30 with TRBJ1-1; no clear D gene. CDR3 length equals 12 residues. V lost 2 bases to trimming and J lost 10 bases, with 14 bases between them. The V gene's germline CDR1 is GTSNPN and CDR2 SVGIG (reference sequence). The chain's CDR3 is CAWSHGSTGAFF. The DNA for the CDR3 is TGTGCCTGGAGTCACGGCAGTACGGGAGCTTTCTTT.

The chain carries TRBV5-4 and TRBJ2-1; TRBD1 matches 7 bases. Germline CDR1 is SGHNT and CDR2 is YYREEE (reference sequence). Trimming at V came to 2 bases and at J to 5 bases, leaving 13 bases not matched to a gene. CDR3 length equals 17 residues. CDR3 residues: CASSLPTGEAENNEQFF. CDR3 DNA: TGTGCCAGCAGCTTACCCACAGGGGAAGCCGAGAACAATGAGCAGTTCTTC.

V usage is TRBV11-3 and J usage is TRBJ2-1; 7 nucleotides line up with TRBD2. Germline V CDR1 and CDR2: SGHNT, YENEEA. The V and J ends lost 1 base and 3 bases, in that order; junction bases with no gene match: 6. The CDR3 is made up of 16 amino acids. The DNA for the CDR3 is TGTGCCAGCAGCTTAGCCCCCACTAGCGTCTACAATGAGCAGTTCTTC. Translated: CASSLAPTSVYNEQFF.

This chain uses TRBV7-9 with TRBJ2-5; no definite D call. The CDR3 runs 14 residues. The V end lost 3 bases, the J end lost 1 base, and 9 bases lay between the germline ends. The V gene's germline CDR1 is SEHNR and CDR2 FQNEAQ (reference sequence). The CDR3: CASSFGIRQETQYF. DNA for the CDR3: TGTGCCAGCAGCTTCGGTATACGCCAAGAGACCCAGTACTTC.

The rearrangement joins TRBV18 to TRBJ2-7, with TRBD1 matching 8 bases. The junction had 8 bases not matched to a gene; V was cut back by 3 bases and J by 1 base. This CDR3 is built from 16 residues. Germline CDR1 reads KGHSH; CDR2 reads LQKENI. The CDR3, as DNA: TGTGCCAGCTCACCCCCCACCGGACAGGGTTCCTACGAGCAGTACTTC. It is translated as CASSPPTGQGSYEQYF.

The chain combines TRBV14 with TRBJ2-5, with D perhaps matching TRBD1 (5 bases). Germline values: CDR1 SGHDN, CDR2 FVKESK. V dropped 1 base and J dropped 6 bases, with 18 bases sitting between them. The CDR3 has 16 amino acids. CDR3 loop: CASSQGRRADKQTQYF. CDR3 coding DNA: TGTGCCAGCAGCCAAGGGCGAAGGGCGGACAAGCAGACCCAGTACTTC.

V gene TRBV12-3 or TRBV12-4 combines with J gene TRBJ1-1; D not certain. Trimming pared 7 bases from V and 0 bases from J, leaving 9 bases between. The CDR3 runs 13 residues. CDR3 amino acids: CASNYKMNTEAFF. The CDR3 nucleotides read TGTGCCAGCAATTATAAAATGAACACTGAAGCTTTCTTT.

This chain links TRBV5-1 with TRBJ2-3; TRBD2 matches at 11 bases. CDR3 length equals 14 residues. V gave up 4 bases and J gave up 10 bases; unmatched junction bases: 8. The germline V gene has CDR1 SGHRS and CDR2 YFSETQ. The DNA for the CDR3 is TGCGCCAGCAGCCAGATAGCGGGAGGGACCTCGCAGTATTTT. It translates to CASSQIAGGTSQYF.

This rearrangement joins TRBV6-2 or TRBV6-3 to TRBJ2-3; D is possibly TRBD1 (5 bases). CDR1 and CDR2 from the germline V gene are MNHEY and SVGEGT. V lost 1 base and J lost 5, with 10 bases in between. The CDR3 contains 14 residues. This CDR3 reads CASSYFIQGDTQYF. In nucleotides, the CDR3 is TGTGCCAGCAGTTACTTCATCCAGGGAGATACGCAGTATTTT.

J is TRBJ2-7 and V is TRBV6-1, with TRBD1 identical over 11 bases. V lost 1 base and J lost 3; bases outside the gene matches: 2. The CDR3 runs to 15 residues. Germline values: CDR1 MNHNS, CDR2 SASEGT. CDR3 bases: TGTGCCAGCAGTGAAGGGACAGGGGGCTACTACGAGCAGTACTTC. Residues: CASSEGTGGYYEQYF.

This clone occurred a few times. The rearrangement joins TRBV6-4 to TRBJ2-3; TRBD2 agrees at 10 bases. The germline gives CDR1 MRHNA, CDR2 SNTAGT. Trimming at V came to 3 bases and at J to 5 bases, leaving 5 bases not matched to a gene. The CDR3 loop spans 15 amino acids. This CDR3 reads CASSEIAGGGDTQYF. DNA of the CDR3: TGTGCCAGCAGTGAAATAGCGGGAGGCGGAGATACGCAGTATTTT.

This clone appeared a single time. This chain links TRBV7-9 with TRBJ2-2; D perhaps matches TRBD1 (5 bases). This CDR3 is 14 amino acids long. The V gene's germline CDR1 is SEHNR and CDR2 FQNEAQ (reference sequence). V lost 5 bases and J lost 5, with 12 bases in between. The CDR3 spells CASSVLGPTGELFF. In DNA, the CDR3 is TGTGCCAGCAGCGTCCTGGGGCCAACCGGGGAGCTGTTTTTT.

The chain carries TRBV6-5 and TRBJ1-2; maybe TRBD1 (5 bases). The CDR3 runs to 13 residues. Between the trimmed V and J ends, which lost 6 bases and 5 bases, there was a span of 13 bases. Germline CDR1 MNHEY, CDR2 SVGAGI. CDR3 sequence: CASSRNQGYGYTF. CDR3 coding DNA: TGTGCCAGCAGCCGTAACCAGGGATATGGCTACACCTTC.

The rearrangement joins TRBV28 to TRBJ2-5; TRBD2 agrees at 7 bases. The V and J ends lost 1 base and 3 bases, in that order; junction bases with no gene match: 14. The CDR3 is made up of 18 amino acids. Germline V gene sequence: CDR1 MDHEN, CDR2 SYDVKM. CDR3 protein: CASSLSLRASGMKETQYF. The DNA of the CDR3 is TGTGCCAGCAGTTTATCCTTACGGGCTAGCGGCATGAAAGAGACCCAGTACTTC.